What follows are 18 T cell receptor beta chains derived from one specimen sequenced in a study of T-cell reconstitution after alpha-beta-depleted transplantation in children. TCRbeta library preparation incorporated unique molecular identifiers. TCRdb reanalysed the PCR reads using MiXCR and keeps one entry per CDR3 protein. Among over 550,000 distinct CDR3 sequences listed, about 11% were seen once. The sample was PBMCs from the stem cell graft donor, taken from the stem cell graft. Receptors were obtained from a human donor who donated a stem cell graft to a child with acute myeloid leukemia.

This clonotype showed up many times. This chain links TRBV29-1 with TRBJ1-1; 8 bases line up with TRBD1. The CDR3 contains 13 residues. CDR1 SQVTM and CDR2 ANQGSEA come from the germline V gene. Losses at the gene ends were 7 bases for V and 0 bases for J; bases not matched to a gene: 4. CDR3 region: CSGARGLNTEAFF. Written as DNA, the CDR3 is TGCAGCGGCGCCAGGGGGCTGAACACTGAAGCTTTCTTT.

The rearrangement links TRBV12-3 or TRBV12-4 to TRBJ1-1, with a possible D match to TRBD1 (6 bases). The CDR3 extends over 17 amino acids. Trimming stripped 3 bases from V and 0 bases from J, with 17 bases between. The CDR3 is CASSFRGALPMNTEAFF. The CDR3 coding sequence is TGTGCCAGCAGTTTCCGGGGGGCCTTACCCATGAACACTGAAGCTTTCTTT.

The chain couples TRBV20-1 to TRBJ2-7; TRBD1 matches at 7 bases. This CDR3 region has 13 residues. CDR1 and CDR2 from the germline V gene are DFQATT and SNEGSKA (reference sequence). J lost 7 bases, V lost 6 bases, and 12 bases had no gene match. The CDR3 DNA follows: TGCAGTGCCCCGGGACAGTCCTTCGGGGAGCAGTACTTC. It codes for CSAPGQSFGEQYF.

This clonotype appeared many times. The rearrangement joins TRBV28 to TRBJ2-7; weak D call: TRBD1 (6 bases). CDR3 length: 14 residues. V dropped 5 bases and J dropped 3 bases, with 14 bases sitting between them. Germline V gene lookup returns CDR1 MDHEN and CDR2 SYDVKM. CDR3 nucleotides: TGTGCCAGCAGTCGACAGACAGGCCTCTACGAGCAGTACTTC. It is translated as CASSRQTGLYEQYF.

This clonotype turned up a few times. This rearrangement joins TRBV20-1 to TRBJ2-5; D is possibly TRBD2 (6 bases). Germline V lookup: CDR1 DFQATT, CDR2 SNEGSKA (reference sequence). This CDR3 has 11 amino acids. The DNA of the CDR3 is TGCACCGCCGGGGGACGAGAGACCCAGTACTTC. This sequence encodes CTAGGRETQYF.

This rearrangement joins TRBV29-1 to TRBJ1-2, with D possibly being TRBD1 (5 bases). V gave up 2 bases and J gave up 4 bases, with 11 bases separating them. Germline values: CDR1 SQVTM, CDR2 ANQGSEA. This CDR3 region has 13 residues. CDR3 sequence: CSVETGGGYGYTF. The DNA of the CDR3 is TGCAGCGTTGAAACTGGGGGGGGCTATGGCTACACCTTC.

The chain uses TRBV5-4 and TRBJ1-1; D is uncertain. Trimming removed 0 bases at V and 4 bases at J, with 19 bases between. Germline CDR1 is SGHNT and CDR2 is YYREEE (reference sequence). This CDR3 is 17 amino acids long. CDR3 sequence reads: CASSLGQSRRPGTEAFF. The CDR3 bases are TGTGCCAGCAGCTTGGGGCAGTCCCGGCGTCCCGGCACTGAAGCTTTCTTT.

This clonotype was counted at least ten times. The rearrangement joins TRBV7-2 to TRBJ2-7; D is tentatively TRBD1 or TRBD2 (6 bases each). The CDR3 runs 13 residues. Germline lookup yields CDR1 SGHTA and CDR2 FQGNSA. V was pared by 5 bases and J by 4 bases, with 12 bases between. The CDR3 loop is CASSGGQGYEQYF. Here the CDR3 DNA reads TGTGCCAGCAGCGGGGGGCAGGGATACGAGCAGTACTTC.

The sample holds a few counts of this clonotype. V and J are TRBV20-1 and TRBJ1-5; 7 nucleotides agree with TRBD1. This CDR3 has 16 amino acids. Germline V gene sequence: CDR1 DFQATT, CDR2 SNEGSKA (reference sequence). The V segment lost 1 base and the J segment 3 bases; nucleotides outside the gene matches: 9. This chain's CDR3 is CSARVSGGIDNQPQHF. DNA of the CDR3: TGCAGTGCTAGAGTGTCAGGGGGAATAGACAATCAGCCCCAGCATTTT.

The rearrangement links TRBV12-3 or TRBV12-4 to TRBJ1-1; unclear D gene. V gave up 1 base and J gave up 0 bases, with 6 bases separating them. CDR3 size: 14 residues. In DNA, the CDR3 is TGTGCCAGCAGTTTAGTTCCGATGAACACTGAAGCTTTCTTT. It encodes CASSLVPMNTEAFF.

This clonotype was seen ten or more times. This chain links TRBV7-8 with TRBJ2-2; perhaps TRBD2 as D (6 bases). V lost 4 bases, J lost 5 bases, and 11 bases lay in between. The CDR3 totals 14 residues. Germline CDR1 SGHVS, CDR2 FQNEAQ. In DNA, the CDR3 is TGTGCCAGCAGCTCCAGGGAGGAGACCGGGGAGCTGTTTTTT. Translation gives CASSSREETGELFF. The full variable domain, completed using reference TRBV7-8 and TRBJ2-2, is GAGVSQSPRYKVAKRGQDVALRCDPISGHVSLFWYQQALGQGPEFLTYFQNEAQLDKSGLPSDRFFAERPEGSVSTLKIQRTQQEDSAVYLCASSSREETGELFFGEGSRLTVL.

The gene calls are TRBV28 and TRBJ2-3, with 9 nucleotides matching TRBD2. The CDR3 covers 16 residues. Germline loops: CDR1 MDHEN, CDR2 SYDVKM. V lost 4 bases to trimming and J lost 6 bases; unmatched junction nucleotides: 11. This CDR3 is CASSSGPSGKRDTQYF. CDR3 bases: TGTGCCAGCAGTTCGGGTCCTAGCGGGAAGAGGGATACGCAGTATTTT.

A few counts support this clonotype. The DNA for the CDR3 is TGTGCCATCAGTGATTCCCAGTACCGGGACAGGGATGGAAACACCATATATTTT. Translating it yields CAISDSQYRDRDGNTIYF. The chain has TRBV10-3 and TRBJ1-3; 9 nucleotides line up with TRBD1. The germline gives CDR1 ENHRY, CDR2 SYGVKD. V trimming: 3 bases; J trimming: 3 bases; junction bases outside the gene matches: 12. The CDR3 loop spans 18 amino acids.

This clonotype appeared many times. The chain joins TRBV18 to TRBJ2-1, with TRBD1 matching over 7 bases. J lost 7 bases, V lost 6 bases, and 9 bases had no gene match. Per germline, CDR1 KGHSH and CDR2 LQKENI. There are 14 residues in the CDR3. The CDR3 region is CASSPDRMGNEQFF. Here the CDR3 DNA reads TGTGCCAGCTCCCCGGACAGGATGGGTAATGAGCAGTTCTTC.

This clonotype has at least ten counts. CDR3 bases: TGTGCCAGCAGCTTAAGGACTAGCGTCTACGAGCAGTACTTC. This encodes CASSLRTSVYEQYF. V gene TRBV7-2 combines with J gene TRBJ2-7, with 9 bases aligning to TRBD2. The CDR3 length is 14 residues. J was trimmed by 3 bases and V by 2 bases; bases with no gene match: 2. Germline V gene sequence: CDR1 SGHTA, CDR2 FQGNSA.

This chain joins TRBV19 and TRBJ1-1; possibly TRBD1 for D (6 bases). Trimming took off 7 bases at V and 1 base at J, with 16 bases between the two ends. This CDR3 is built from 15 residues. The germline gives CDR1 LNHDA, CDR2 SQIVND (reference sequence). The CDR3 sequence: CASTIVGGKNTEAFF. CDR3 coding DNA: TGTGCCAGTACCATAGTAGGGGGGAAGAACACTGAAGCTTTCTTT.

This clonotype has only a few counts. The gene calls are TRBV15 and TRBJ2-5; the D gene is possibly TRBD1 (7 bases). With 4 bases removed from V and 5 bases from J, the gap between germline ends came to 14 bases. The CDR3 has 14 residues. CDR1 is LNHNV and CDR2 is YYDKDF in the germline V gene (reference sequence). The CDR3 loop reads CATSTLTGRETQYF. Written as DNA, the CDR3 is TGTGCCACCAGCACCCTGACAGGGAGGGAGACCCAGTACTTC.

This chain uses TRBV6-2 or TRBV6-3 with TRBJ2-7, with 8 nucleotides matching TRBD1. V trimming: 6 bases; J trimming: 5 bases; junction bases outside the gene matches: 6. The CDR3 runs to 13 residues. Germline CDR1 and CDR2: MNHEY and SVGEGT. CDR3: CASRRQGANEQYF. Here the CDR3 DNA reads TGTGCCAGCAGACGGCAGGGGGCAAACGAGCAGTACTTC.